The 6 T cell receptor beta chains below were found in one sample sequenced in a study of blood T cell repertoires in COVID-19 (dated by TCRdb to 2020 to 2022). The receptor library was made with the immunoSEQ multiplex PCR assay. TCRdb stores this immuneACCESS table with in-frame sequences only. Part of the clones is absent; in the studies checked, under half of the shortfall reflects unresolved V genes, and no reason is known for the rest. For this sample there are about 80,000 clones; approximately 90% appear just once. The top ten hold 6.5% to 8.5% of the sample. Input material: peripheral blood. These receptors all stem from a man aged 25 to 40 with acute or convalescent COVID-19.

The CDR3 sequence: CASSFDPPGGVLNEKLFF. The CDR3, as DNA: TGTGCCAGCAGTTTTGATCCCCCAGGGGGTGTATTAAATGAAAAACTGTTTTTT. The gene calls are TRBV28 and TRBJ1-4; 7 bases are a match to TRBD1. The CDR3 runs 18 residues. CDR1 and CDR2 from the germline V gene are MDHEN and SYDVKM. Germline trimming cut 3 bases from V and 5 bases from J; bases unmatched to any gene: 15.

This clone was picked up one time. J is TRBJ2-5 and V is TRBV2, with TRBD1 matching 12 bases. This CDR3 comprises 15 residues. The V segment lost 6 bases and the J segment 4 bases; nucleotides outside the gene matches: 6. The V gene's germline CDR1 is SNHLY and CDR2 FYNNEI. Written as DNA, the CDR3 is TGTGCCAGCAGGGTCCGGGACAGGGGGCTAGAGACCCAGTACTTC. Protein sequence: CASRVRDRGLETQYF.

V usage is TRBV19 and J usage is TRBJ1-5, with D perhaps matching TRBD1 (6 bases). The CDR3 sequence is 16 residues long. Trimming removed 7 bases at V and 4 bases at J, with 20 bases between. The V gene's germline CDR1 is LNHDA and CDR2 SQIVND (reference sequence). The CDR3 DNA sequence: TGTGCCAGTACCCCCCAACCAGGGGCAAGGAATCAGCCCCAGCATTTT. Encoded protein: CASTPQPGARNQPQHF.

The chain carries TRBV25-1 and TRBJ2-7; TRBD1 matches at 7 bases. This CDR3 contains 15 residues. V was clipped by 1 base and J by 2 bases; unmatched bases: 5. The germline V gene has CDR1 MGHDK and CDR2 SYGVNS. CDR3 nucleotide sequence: TGTGCCAGCAGTGAATTAAGGGGGCTTACCTACGAGCAGTACTTC. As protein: CASSELRGLTYEQYF.

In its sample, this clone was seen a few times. CDR3 coding DNA: TGTGCCAGCAGCTTAGGGTTAGGGGGAGAAGATTCCTACGAGCAGTACTTC. Amino acids: CASSLGLGGEDSYEQYF. The chain has TRBV11-2 and TRBJ2-7; TRBD1 might be the D (6 bases). This CDR3 comprises 17 residues. Germline loops: CDR1 SGHAT, CDR2 FQNNGV. The germline V and J ends were trimmed by 1 base and 1 base, with 17 bases remaining between them.

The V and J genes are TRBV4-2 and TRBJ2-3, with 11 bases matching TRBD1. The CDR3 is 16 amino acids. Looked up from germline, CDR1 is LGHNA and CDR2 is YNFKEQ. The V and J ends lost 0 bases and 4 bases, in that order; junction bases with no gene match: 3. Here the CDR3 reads CASSQDEGQGADTQYF. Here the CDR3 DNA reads TGTGCCAGCAGCCAAGATGAGGGACAGGGGGCAGATACGCAGTATTTT.